The 15 T cell receptor beta chains given below trace back to one sample, sequenced in a study of T cell responses to AZD1222 COVID-19 vaccine. Assay: immunoSEQ multiplex PCR; the TCRdb copy retains only in-frame clones and omits some. Among about 94,000 clones listed, around 89% were seen once. The sequencing here drew on peripheral blood, taken 28 days after the second AZD1222 dose. Receptors were obtained from an adult who received the AZD1222 COVID-19 vaccine.

The chain employs TRBV28 and TRBJ2-6; possible D gene TRBD1, 6 bases. The CDR3 extends over 16 amino acids. The germline V gene has CDR1 MDHEN and CDR2 SYDVKM. Trimming removed 3 bases from V and 4 bases from J, with 13 bases in between. CDR3 residues: CASSLIRGAGANVLTF. CDR3 DNA: TGTGCCAGCAGTTTGATCAGGGGAGCAGGGGCCAACGTCCTGACTTTC.

The chain carries TRBV6-5 and TRBJ2-4; possible D gene TRBD2, 7 bases. CDR3 length equals 16 residues. Trimming shortened V by 4 bases and J by 1 base, and 14 bases separated the two germline ends. CDR1 and CDR2 (germline): MNHEY, SVGAGI. CDR3 sequence (DNA): TGTGCCAGCAGTTTGGACAGCGGGGCGGCCAAAAACATTCAGTACTTC. Encoded protein: CASSLDSGAAKNIQYF.

The genes are TRBV6-1 and TRBJ2-1; TRBD2 matches 9 bases. J gave up 8 bases and V 3 bases, and 8 bases lay outside the gene matches. The CDR3 has 15 residues. The germline V gene has CDR1 MNHNS and CDR2 SASEGT. The CDR3 protein is CASSDPGLAPDEQFF. The CDR3 DNA reads TGTGCCAGCAGTGACCCGGGACTAGCTCCCGATGAGCAGTTCTTC.

V gene TRBV5-4 combines with J gene TRBJ2-5; TRBD2 aligns across 8 bases. Germline CDR1 reads SGHNT; CDR2 reads YYREEE (reference sequence). With V trimmed by 3 bases and J by 5 bases, 3 bases remained unmatched. This CDR3 has 13 residues. CDR3 in DNA: TGTGCCAGCAGCTACCAGCGGGGGGAGACCCAGTACTTC. As protein: CASSYQRGETQYF.

This rearrangement joins TRBV7-3 to TRBJ2-5; possibly TRBD2 for D (5 bases). V was trimmed by 2 bases and J by 5 bases, leaving 15 bases between them. The germline CDR1 and CDR2 sequences are SGHTA and FQGTGA. This CDR3 comprises 15 residues. The CDR3 region has the DNA TGTGCCAGCAGCTTATTCGGGCTAGCTGAGGAGACCCAGTACTTC. Its translation: CASSLFGLAEETQYF.

The genes are TRBV10-3 and TRBJ2-4, with 14 bases lining up with TRBD2. This CDR3 spans 21 amino acids. V trimming: 3 bases; J trimming: 0 bases; junction bases outside the gene matches: 13. The germline gives CDR1 ENHRY, CDR2 SYGVKD. CDR3: CAISDPTGLAGAALAKNIQYF. CDR3 bases: TGTGCCATCAGTGACCCAACGGGACTAGCGGGAGCCGCACTAGCCAAAAACATTCAGTACTTC.

The rearrangement uses TRBV28 and TRBJ2-3; D might be TRBD2 (6 bases). CDR1 MDHEN and CDR2 SYDVKM come from the germline V gene. CDR3 length: 12 residues. Trimming removed 7 bases from V and 4 bases from J, with 9 bases in between. The CDR3 DNA reads TGTGCCAGCACGCTAGCGTCAGATACGCAGTATTTT. Encoded protein: CASTLASDTQYF.

The genes are TRBV29-1 and TRBJ2-2; a possible D gene is TRBD1 (6 bases). V was shortened by 3 bases and J by 1 base, with 9 bases between the two germline ends. The CDR3 sequence is 14 residues long. Germline assignment: CDR1 SQVTM and CDR2 ANQGSEA. The CDR3 loop is CSVDRGRNTGELFF. Written as DNA, the CDR3 is TGCAGCGTTGACAGGGGTCGGAACACCGGGGAGCTGTTTTTT.

This clone is a singleton in its sample. The gene calls are TRBV20-1 and TRBJ1-1, with D perhaps TRBD1 (6 bases). Trimming removed 3 bases from V and 8 bases from J, with 10 bases in between. Germline CDR1 is DFQATT and CDR2 is SNEGSKA (reference sequence). This CDR3 comprises 11 residues. CDR3 coding DNA: TGCAGTGCTAGGTCGGGGGCAGAAGCTTTCTTT. It codes for CSARSGAEAFF.

The J gene is TRBJ2-1, the V gene TRBV25-1; tentatively, D is TRBD2 (6 bases). Trimming shortened V by 4 bases and J by 7 bases, and 14 bases separated the two germline ends. The CDR3 loop spans 14 amino acids. The germline CDR1 and CDR2 sequences are MGHDK and SYGVNS. The CDR3 here is CASSVYGGTNEQFF. CDR3 bases: TGTGCCAGCAGTGTGTACGGGGGAACTAATGAGCAGTTCTTC.

V usage is TRBV4-1 and J usage is TRBJ2-5; 11 nucleotides agree with TRBD2. J gave up 5 bases and V 2 bases, and 4 bases lay outside the gene matches. Germline V CDR1 and CDR2: MGHRA, YSYEKL. The length of the CDR3 is 15 residues. CDR3 in DNA: TGCGCCAGCAGCCAATCCCCTAGCGGGAGGGAGACCCAGTACTTC. Translated: CASSQSPSGRETQYF.

The rearrangement joins TRBV15 to TRBJ1-5; D perhaps matches TRBD1 (5 bases). With 4 bases removed from V and 7 bases from J, the gap between germline ends came to 11 bases. Germline CDR1 and CDR2: LNHNV and YYDKDF (reference sequence). CDR3 length: 13 amino acids. CDR3 loop: CATSIQGDQPQHF. In nucleotides, the CDR3 is TGTGCCACCAGCATCCAGGGAGACCAGCCCCAGCATTTT.

The table lists this clone with a count of one. The V gene is TRBV4-1, the J gene TRBJ2-5, with 7 bases fitting TRBD2. Looked up from germline, CDR1 is MGHRA and CDR2 is YSYEKL. The CDR3 runs to 16 residues. Trimming removed 0 bases from V and 2 bases from J; junction bases left unmatched: 6. The CDR3 loop reads CASSQDRGGGQETQYF. As DNA, the CDR3 is TGCGCCAGCAGCCAAGATAGGGGCGGGGGTCAAGAGACCCAGTACTTC.

The chain employs TRBV15 and TRBJ2-2; D possibly corresponds to TRBD1 (5 bases). V was pared by 4 bases and J by 5 bases, with 14 bases between. Germline-derived CDR1 and CDR2 are LNHNV and YYDKDF (reference sequence). This CDR3 spans 15 amino acids. In nucleotides, the CDR3 is TGTGCCACCAGCACGCCTACAGGATATACCGGGGAGCTGTTTTTT. Its protein product is CATSTPTGYTGELFF.

The J gene is TRBJ2-1, the V gene TRBV5-1; D is possibly TRBD2 (5 bases). Germline lookup yields CDR1 SGHRS and CDR2 YFSETQ. The CDR3 is 14 residues long. V was trimmed by 3 bases and J by 3 bases, leaving 10 bases between them. CDR3 DNA sequence: TGCGCCAGCAGCTCCGCTAGCAGCTACAATGAGCAGTTCTTC. Its translation is CASSSASSYNEQFF.